The T cell receptor (beta chain) under discussion was sequenced for a study of blood T cell repertoires in COVID-19. About the study: COVID-19 samples, acute and convalescent, were from the United States, Italy and Spain. T cells, B-cell-depleted T cells, or PBMCs provided the cDNA or gDNA that served as material.

The germline V gene has CDR1 MDHEN and CDR2 SYDVKM. With 7 bases removed from V and 4 bases from J, the gap between germline ends came to 10 bases. This CDR3 contains 12 residues. Original processing notes: Researchers report that nucleated cell counts were estimated from reference gene primer amplification. The data were produced by immunoSEQ multiplex PCR, yet TCRdb's version contains in-frame clones alone and is incomplete. V and J calls and clone size come straight from that table; D and trimming were deduced from the DNA. Of over 130,000 clones in the sample, about 86% were seen once. Material: peripheral blood. This TCR was sampled from a man between 65 and 85 years old with acute or convalescent COVID-19. V is TRBV28 and J is TRBJ1-2; the D gene is possibly TRBD1 (6 bases). The CDR3 coding sequence is TGTGCCAGCAATACAGGGATCTATGGCTACACCTTC. This translates into CASNTGIYGYTF.